These 9 T cell receptor beta chains were sequenced from one sample in a study of vaccination effects on CD4 cells after COVID-19. Their target antigens are unknown. TCRdb's table, derived via immunoSEQ multiplex PCR, lists solely in-frame clones and lacks some. Altogether about 40,000 clones are present, 60% to 80% being singletons, with the ten largest covering approximately 15%. ViraFEST used viral peptide pools to expand antigen-specific CD4+ T cells before sequencing. Researchers isolated CD4+ T cells once 9 to 11 days of culture had elapsed. None of the vaccinated had previously contracted SARS-CoV-2, and their nucleocapsid antibodies tested negative. The sequencing used CD4+ T cells from PBMCs cultured with HCoV-OC43 spike peptides, collected before COVID-19 vaccination. As to subset: HCoV-OC43 spike overlapping peptide pool stimulation. The receptors come from a human donor who received a COVID-19 vaccine.

J is TRBJ2-7 and V is TRBV7-9; TRBD1 aligns across 10 bases. With 10 bases clipped from V and 4 bases from J, the junction kept 4 bases outside the gene matches. CDR3 length: 12 residues. Germline V lookup: CDR1 SEHNR, CDR2 FQNEAQ (reference sequence). CDR3 amino acids: CATGQGGYEQYF. CDR3 nucleotides: TGTGCCACAGGACAGGGGGGTTACGAGCAGTACTTC. Combining the CDR3 with reference TRBV7-9 and TRBJ2-7 gives the whole variable domain DTGVSQNPRHKITKRGQNVTFRCDPISEHNRLYWYRQTLGQGPEFLTYFQNEAQLEKSRLLSDRFSAERPKGSFSTLEIQRTEQGDSAMYLCATGQGGYEQYFGPGTRLTVT.

The CDR3 loop reads CASSYSSFQETQYF. CDR3 nucleotides: TGTGCCAGCAGTTACTCATCCTTCCAAGAGACCCAGTACTTC. This sequence joins TRBV6-5 and TRBJ2-5, with D hard to call. Germline-derived CDR1 and CDR2 are MNHEY and SVGAGI. Trimming removed 0 bases from V and 1 base from J, with 6 bases in between. The CDR3 is 14 residues long.

The chain couples TRBV4-1 to TRBJ1-2, with no clear D. The CDR3 is 16 residues long. With 1 base removed from V and 8 bases from J, the gap between germline ends came to 20 bases. Germline CDR1 is MGHRA and CDR2 is YSYEKL. The CDR3 DNA follows: TGCGCCAGCAGCCAAGGGGTAGAGAGTTCTGGGGTCGGCTACACCTTC. Translating gives CASSQGVESSGVGYTF.

The V gene is TRBV18, the J gene TRBJ2-7, with no clear D. The CDR3 is 12 amino acids. Trimming removed 4 bases at V and 1 base at J, with 5 bases between. Germline V gene sequence: CDR1 KGHSH, CDR2 LQKENI. DNA of the CDR3: TGTGCCAGCTCACTAGATTCCTACGAGCAGTACTTC. This gives the protein CASSLDSYEQYF.

This clone was recorded a few times. This chain uses TRBV5-1 with TRBJ2-3; 8 nucleotides line up with TRBD2. The CDR3 has 14 amino acids. Germline V gene lookup returns CDR1 SGHRS and CDR2 YFSETQ. The V and J ends lost 6 bases and 2 bases, in that order; junction bases with no gene match: 5. This CDR3 reads CASTPGLDTDTQYF. The CDR3 coding sequence is TGCGCCAGCACCCCGGGACTAGACACAGATACGCAGTATTTT.

This clone was recorded a few times. The chain recombines TRBV3-1 (or the pseudogene TRBV3-2) with TRBJ1-3, with D possibly being TRBD1 (5 bases). CDR3 length: 16 residues. The ends were cut back, 0 bases at V and 7 bases at J, with 16 bases in the middle. The V gene's germline CDR1 is LGHDT and CDR2 YNNKEL (reference sequence). CDR3 in amino acids: CASSQDFTGVLNTIYF. The CDR3 region has the DNA TGTGCCAGCAGCCAAGACTTCACGGGGGTCCTCAACACCATATATTTT.

This clone was recorded a few times. The V and J genes are TRBV3-1 (or the pseudogene TRBV3-2) and TRBJ1-1; 7 bases map to TRBD1. The V and J ends lost 2 bases and 1 base, in that order; junction bases with no gene match: 4. Germline V CDR1 and CDR2: LGHDT, YNNKEL (reference sequence). This CDR3 is built from 15 residues. DNA of the CDR3: TGTGCCAGCAGCCAAACAGGGGTGAGGAACACTGAAGCTTTCTTT. It yields the protein CASSQTGVRNTEAFF.

This chain connects TRBV7-8 to TRBJ1-1, with TRBD1 as a possible D gene (5 bases). Trimming took off 4 bases at V and 0 bases at J, with 15 bases between the two ends. The length of the CDR3 is 16 residues. Germline V gene data show CDR1 as SGHVS and CDR2 as FQNEAQ. The CDR3 here is CASSSYRKIMNTEAFF. The CDR3 bases are TGTGCCAGCAGCTCCTACAGGAAAATTATGAACACTGAAGCTTTCTTT.

J is TRBJ2-7 and V is TRBV3-1 (or the pseudogene TRBV3-2), with TRBD2 identical over 12 bases. Per germline, CDR1 LGHDT and CDR2 YNNKEL (reference sequence). J lost 12 bases, V lost 0 bases, and 6 bases had no gene match. The CDR3 sequence is 14 residues long. The CDR3 here is CASSQDALAGGVYF. DNA of the CDR3: TGTGCCAGCAGCCAAGATGCACTAGCGGGAGGCGTGTACTTC.